A single sample is the source of the 20 T cell receptor beta chains below, sequenced in a study of blood T cells in healthy people across ages. A sample-barcoded 5' primer and a J-beta primer mix were used in a second PCR of roughly 6 to 11 cycles. Each CDR3 protein gets one entry after TCRdb re-called the 5' RACE reads with MiXCR. The sample yields 650,000 to 1,000,000 distinct CDR3 sequences, about half seen once. The sample comprised blood. These receptors were taken from a man older than 75 in good health.

The gene calls are TRBV27 and TRBJ2-1; 7 bases match TRBD1. The CDR3 sequence is 15 residues long. V gave up 5 bases and J gave up 4 bases; unmatched junction bases: 8. CDR1 is MNHEY and CDR2 is SMNVEV in the germline V gene (reference sequence). CDR3: CASSPDRDQYNEQFF. In DNA form, the CDR3 reads TGTGCCAGCAGTCCAGACAGGGACCAGTACAATGAGCAGTTCTTC.

CDR3 in amino acids: CAWMKETVTYEQYF. In DNA form, the CDR3 reads TGTGCCTGGATGAAGGAAACCGTGACCTACGAGCAGTACTTC. The chain uses TRBV30 and TRBJ2-7; D uncertain. V dropped 4 bases and J dropped 2 bases, with 15 bases sitting between them. This CDR3 has 14 amino acids. Per germline, CDR1 GTSNPN and CDR2 SVGIG (reference sequence).

This chain connects TRBV4-2 to TRBJ2-2, with 7 nucleotides matching TRBD2. The CDR3 covers 17 residues. The germline V gene has CDR1 LGHNA and CDR2 YNFKEQ. Germline trimming cut 0 bases from V and 0 bases from J; bases unmatched to any gene: 4. The CDR3 DNA is TGTGCCAGCAGCCAAGATAAGGGGACTACGAACACCGGGGAGCTGTTTTTT. Translation gives CASSQDKGTTNTGELFF.

The V call is TRBV28, the J call TRBJ2-1; 8 nucleotides match TRBD2. The J segment lost 11 bases and the V segment lost 6 bases, leaving 6 bases of the junction unmatched. This CDR3 has 12 amino acids. CDR1 and CDR2 from the germline V gene are MDHEN and SYDVKM. For the CDR3, the DNA is TGTGCCAGCAGGCGGCTAGCGGGCCAGCAGTTCTTC. Translated: CASRRLAGQQFF.

The J gene is TRBJ1-2, the V gene TRBV5-6; no reliable D call. The CDR3 length is 13 residues. Germline V gene lookup returns CDR1 SGHDT and CDR2 YYEEEE. V lost 0 bases and J 7 bases, leaving 10 bases between the germline ends. CDR3 amino acids: CASSLAAAGGYTF. DNA of the CDR3: TGTGCCAGCAGCTTGGCGGCAGCTGGTGGCTACACCTTC.

The rearrangement links TRBV27 to TRBJ1-2; possibly TRBD1 for D (5 bases). The CDR3 consists of 13 residues. Between the trimmed V and J ends, which lost 10 bases and 0 bases, there was a span of 12 bases. Germline V gene data show CDR1 as MNHEY and CDR2 as SMNVEV (reference sequence). The CDR3 here is CATRQLANYGYTF. The CDR3 DNA reads as TGTGCCACTCGACAGTTAGCTAACTATGGCTACACCTTC.

On this clonotype: The junction departs from the called germline gene at one end, perhaps through a read error. The chain combines TRBV10-3 with TRBJ2-3; D possibly corresponds to TRBD2 (7 bases). The CDR3 is made up of 15 amino acids. Germline lookup yields CDR1 ENHRY and CDR2 SYGVKD. The CDR3 protein is CAIRRGGLSEDTQDF. CDR3 in DNA: TGTGCCATCAGGAGGGGGGGACTGAGCGAAGATACGCAGGATTTT.

The V call is TRBV12-3 or TRBV12-4, the J call TRBJ1-6, with D possibly being TRBD1 (6 bases). CDR3 size: 17 residues. Trimming took off 6 bases at V and 0 bases at J, with 15 bases between the two ends. The CDR3 loop is CASSPGQTSSYNSPLHF. The CDR3 DNA is TGTGCCAGCAGCCCCGGACAGACAAGCTCCTATAATTCACCCCTCCACTTT.

J is TRBJ2-5 and V is TRBV5-5; no clear D gene. Germline values: CDR1 SGHKS, CDR2 YYEKEE (reference sequence). The CDR3 runs 12 residues. V was cut by 3 bases and J by 1 base, with 4 bases left in between. Written as DNA, the CDR3 is TGTGCCAGCAGCTGGGCCCAAGAGACCCAGTACTTC. This encodes CASSWAQETQYF.

Only a few counts were recorded for this clonotype. The V and J genes are TRBV20-1 and TRBJ1-2; 9 nucleotides align to TRBD1. With 5 bases clipped from V and 9 bases from J, the junction kept 16 bases outside the gene matches. The germline V gene encodes CDR1 DFQATT and CDR2 SNEGSKA (reference sequence). The CDR3 has 15 amino acids. The CDR3 loop reads CSADSGTGTDRSYTF. The CDR3 DNA follows: TGCAGTGCTGACTCCGGGACAGGGACCGATCGGAGCTACACCTTC.

The J gene is TRBJ2-7, the V gene TRBV14; 8 bases line up with TRBD2. The CDR3 is 16 amino acids. V trimming: 2 bases; J trimming: 3 bases; junction bases outside the gene matches: 9. Per the germline V gene, CDR1 is SGHDN and CDR2 is FVKESK. CDR3 sequence (DNA): TGTGCCAGCAGCCAAAACGGGAGGGCTTTTCACTACGAGCAGTACTTC. As protein: CASSQNGRAFHYEQYF. The entire variable domain, with the rest obtained from reference TRBV14 and TRBJ2-7, is as follows: EAGVTQFPSHSVIEKGQTVTLRCDPISGHDNLYWYRRVMGKEIKFLLHFVKESKQDESGMPNNRFLAERTGGTYSTLKVQPAELEDSGVYFCASSQNGRAFHYEQYFGPGTRLTVT.

The rearrangement joins TRBV11-2 to TRBJ2-5; 7 nucleotides agree with TRBD1. The germline V gene encodes CDR1 SGHAT and CDR2 FQNNGV. The CDR3 spans 14 residues. Losses at the gene ends were 6 bases for V and 1 base for J; bases not matched to a gene: 5. The CDR3 reads CASRKWDSQETQYF. CDR3 DNA sequence: TGTGCCAGCAGAAAGTGGGACAGCCAAGAGACCCAGTACTTC. Combining the CDR3 with reference TRBV11-2 and TRBJ2-5 gives the whole variable domain EAGVAQSPRYKIIEKRQSVAFWCNPISGHATLYWYQQILGQGPKLLIQFQNNGVVDDSQLPKDRFSAERLKGVDSTLKIQPAKLEDSAVYLCASRKWDSQETQYFGPGTRLLVL.

This clonotype appeared a few times. V and J are TRBV5-1 and TRBJ2-3; a possible D gene is TRBD1 (6 bases). The V end lost 5 bases, the J end lost 5 bases, and 18 bases lay between the germline ends. The CDR3 covers 15 residues. Germline V lookup: CDR1 SGHRS, CDR2 YFSETQ. In DNA, the CDR3 is TGCGCCAGCAGACAGGGCTATCGGGGCGAAGATACGCAGTATTTT. Translation: CASRQGYRGEDTQYF.

The gene calls are TRBV10-3 and TRBJ2-7; TRBD2 is a possible D gene (6 bases). The V end was cut by 8 bases, the J end by 5 bases, with 10 bases between. The CDR3 runs to 11 residues. Germline assignment: CDR1 ENHRY and CDR2 SYGVKD. The CDR3 coding sequence is TGTGCCATCGGAGGGCGGCACGAGCAGTACTTC. This codes for CAIGGRHEQYF.

This clonotype was detected many times. V usage is TRBV9 and J usage is TRBJ2-1, with 11 bases aligning to TRBD2. There are 20 residues in the CDR3. CDR1 is SGDLS and CDR2 is YYNGEE in the germline V gene. V was pared by 2 bases and J by 0 bases, with 13 bases of the junction left unmatched. CDR3 DNA sequence: TGTGCCAGCAGCGTCACGCCCGGGACTAGCGGAGGGAGCTCCTACAATGAGCAGTTCTTC. This gives the protein CASSVTPGTSGGSSYNEQFF.

A note on this clonotype: Since a much larger clone is just one base distant, this may be a read error. The chain recombines TRBV24-1 with TRBJ2-1; 10 bases map to TRBD1. With the DNA end fitting TRBJ2-7 better, the J assignment may be wrong. The CDR3 covers 20 residues. Germline CDR1 and CDR2: KGHDR and SFDVKD. This CDR3 is CATSDPMPHFRDRGRNEQYF. Written as DNA, the CDR3 is TGTGCCACCAGTGATCCGATGCCTCACTTCCGGGACAGGGGAAGAAATGAGCAGTACTTC.

This clonotype was seen at least ten times. J is TRBJ1-5 and V is TRBV7-2, with D hard to call. Germline-derived CDR1 and CDR2 are SGHTA and FQGNSA. Trimming removed 5 bases at V and 3 bases at J, with 8 bases between. This CDR3 contains 13 residues. The CDR3 loop reads CASSLQPNQPQHF. Here the CDR3 DNA reads TGTGCCAGCAGCCTCCAGCCCAATCAGCCCCAGCATTTT.

The genes are TRBV9 and TRBJ2-5; 8 nucleotides match TRBD2. The germline V gene has CDR1 SGDLS and CDR2 YYNGEE. Trimming removed 0 bases from V and 5 bases from J; junction bases left unmatched: 9. This CDR3 has 16 residues. The CDR3: CASSVAARAGDETQYF. In nucleotides, the CDR3 is TGTGCCAGCAGCGTAGCTGCACGAGCGGGAGACGAGACCCAGTACTTC. The variable domain in full, completed from reference TRBV9 and TRBJ2-5, reads DSGVTQTPKHLITATGQRVTLRCSPRSGDLSVYWYQQSLDQGLQFLIQYYNGEERAKGNILERFSAQQFPDLHSELNLSSLELGDSALYFCASSVAARAGDETQYFGPGTRLLVL.

This clonotype showed up just once. The chain has TRBV7-2 and TRBJ1-4; maybe TRBD1 (6 bases). The germline gives CDR1 SGHTA, CDR2 FQGNSA. Trimming pared 1 base from V and 8 bases from J, leaving 20 bases between. The CDR3 sequence is 17 residues long. The CDR3 is CASSLGSSVPQGEKLFF. DNA for the CDR3: TGTGCCAGCAGCTTAGGGAGCAGCGTACCCCAGGGGGAAAAACTGTTTTTT.

The DNA for the CDR3 is TGCAGTGCGAGACAGGGGAATGGTGGCGAGCAGTACTTC. Protein product: CSARQGNGGEQYF. The chain carries TRBV20-1 and TRBJ2-7; 8 bases map to TRBD1. The CDR3 covers 13 residues. V shed 6 bases and J 6 bases; nucleotides not matched to a gene: 10. Germline V gene lookup returns CDR1 DFQATT and CDR2 SNEGSKA (reference sequence).